Given below is one TCR beta chain in context. What it binds is not known. Prepared libraries of TCR beta cDNA carried unique molecular identifiers. Using its own MiXCR run on the PCR reads, TCRdb lists one record per CDR3 protein. The data show about 460,000 distinct CDR3 sequences, with under 55% seen just once and roughly an eighth held by the top ten. These data come from a study of post-analysis software for immune sequencing data. Overall study findings and caveats: Multiple sclerosis was associated with a significant reduction in normalized Chao1 diversity relative to controls. Comparison of patients with controls showed five TRBV segments more frequent in patients, TRBV5-6, TRBV5-1 and TRBV20-1 among them.

The CDR3 is 14 residues long. J gave up 6 bases and V 5 bases, and 7 bases lay outside the gene matches. The sample was blood. V is TRBV12-3 or TRBV12-4 and J is TRBJ1-5; 7 nucleotides agree with TRBD1. The clonotype comes from a girl between 10 and 17 years old with multiple sclerosis. The CDR3 DNA reads TGTGCCAGCAGTAAGACAGGGTTAAGTCAGCCCCAGCATTTT. Translated, it gives CASSKTGLSQPQHF.